Below, 14 T cell receptor beta chains from the same sample are listed, as sequenced in a study of shared clonotypes between healthy human individuals. Only in-frame clones appear in the TCRdb table, and some are missing; sequencing was by immunoSEQ multiplex PCR. This sample carries more than 1.2 million clones, approximately 98.5% of them seen once, and the ten largest clones take roughly 0.35%. The sample was naive CD4+ T cells sorted from blood. As to subset: CD45RA+ positively selected. All receptors come from a young man in good health.

The rearrangement links TRBV18 to TRBJ2-7; either TRBD1 or TRBD2 may supply D (5 bases each). V dropped 4 bases and J dropped 7 bases, with 14 bases sitting between them. Germline V gene data show CDR1 as KGHSH and CDR2 as LQKENI. This CDR3 has 13 amino acids. The CDR3 region is CASSLSGTREQYF. In DNA, the CDR3 is TGTGCCAGCTCACTTTCGGGGACCCGTGAGCAGTACTTC.

The rearrangement joins TRBV7-9 to TRBJ1-4; no clear D. Trimming took 1 base from V and 5 from J, leaving 17 bases between them. The CDR3 runs 17 residues. Germline lookup yields CDR1 SEHNR and CDR2 FQNEAQ (reference sequence). CDR3 in DNA: TGTGCCAGCAGCTTAGGTGACTCGCCAGGAGCAAATGAAAAACTGTTTTTT. Translating it yields CASSLGDSPGANEKLFF.

The V gene is TRBV7-8, the J gene TRBJ2-5; 7 positions match TRBD1. This CDR3 comprises 11 residues. The germline CDR1 and CDR2 sequences are SGHVS and FQNEAQ. For the CDR3, the DNA is TGTGCGCAGGGGGTCGAAGAGACCCAGTACTTC. Its protein product is CAQGVEETQYF.

This rearrangement joins TRBV18 to TRBJ1-1; D is unclear. The CDR3 has 13 residues. Trimming stripped 5 bases from V and 1 base from J, with 8 bases between. Germline CDR1 is KGHSH and CDR2 is LQKENI. For the CDR3, the DNA is TGTGCCAGCTCATCCCACACGAACACTGAAGCTTTCTTT. It codes for CASSSHTNTEAFF.

The chain is built from TRBV7-2 and TRBJ2-3; D possibly corresponds to TRBD1 (5 bases). CDR1 and CDR2 from the germline V gene are SGHTA and FQGNSA. V lost 2 bases to trimming and J lost 2 bases, with 14 bases between them. This CDR3 is built from 16 residues. CDR3 region: CASSLQGWGLTDTQYF. The CDR3 DNA sequence: TGTGCCAGCAGCTTACAGGGATGGGGTCTCACAGATACGCAGTATTTT.

V gene TRBV11-3 combines with J gene TRBJ2-1; no clear D gene. The CDR3 contains 14 residues. The V gene lost 2 bases and the J gene lost 4 bases, with 9 bases spanning the gap. CDR1 is SGHNT and CDR2 is YENEEA in the germline V gene. The CDR3 sequence is CASSLSETYNEQFF. In DNA, the CDR3 is TGTGCCAGCAGCTTAAGTGAGACTTACAATGAGCAGTTCTTC.

The chain employs TRBV30 and TRBJ1-4, with D unclear. The CDR3 totals 13 residues. Germline CDR1 reads GTSNPN; CDR2 reads SVGIG (reference sequence). V was cut by 7 bases and J by 0 bases, with 9 bases left in between. Here the CDR3 reads CALRDATNEKLFF. DNA for the CDR3: TGTGCCTTGAGAGATGCAACTAATGAAAAACTGTTTTTT.

This clone has a single count. CDR3 loop: CASSLDRSPWPRELFF. The CDR3 region has the DNA TGTGCCAGCAGTTTGGACCGATCACCTTGGCCCCGGGAGCTGTTTTTT. The J gene is TRBJ2-2, the V gene TRBV28; D unclear. From germline, CDR1 is MDHEN and CDR2 SYDVKM. Between the trimmed V and J ends, which lost 3 bases and 9 bases, there was a span of 20 bases. The length of the CDR3 is 16 residues.

A remark on this clone: The sample has other DNA sequences that encode this CDR3 too. The chain has TRBV19 and TRBJ1-5, with unresolved D. The germline V and J ends were trimmed by 3 bases and 2 bases, with 5 bases remaining between them. This CDR3 is 13 amino acids long. Germline V gene lookup returns CDR1 LNHDA and CDR2 SQIVND (reference sequence). The CDR3 bases are TGTGCCAGTAGTATTCTTGGCAATCAGCCCCAGCATTTT. Its translation is CASSILGNQPQHF. The variable domain in full, with the rest retrieved from reference TRBV19 and TRBJ1-5, is DGGITQSPKYLFRKEGQNVTLSCEQNLNHDAMYWYRQDPGQGLRLIYYSQIVNDFQKGDIAEGYSVSREKKESFPLTVTSAQKNPTAFYLCASSILGNQPQHFGDGTRLSIL.

The chain has TRBV28 and TRBJ2-1; the D gene is possibly TRBD2 (7 bases). Germline V gene sequence: CDR1 MDHEN, CDR2 SYDVKM. V was shortened by 6 bases and J by 8 bases, with 23 bases between the two germline ends. This CDR3 spans 16 amino acids. Written as DNA, the CDR3 is TGTGCCAGCAGCCCTGGGGGCGGGGGCAGCCTTGATGAGCAGTTCTTC. Residues: CASSPGGGGSLDEQFF.

The chain combines TRBV5-1 with TRBJ2-7; TRBD1 might be the D (5 bases). Germline lookup yields CDR1 SGHRS and CDR2 YFSETQ. Trimming removed 0 bases from V and 4 bases from J, with 20 bases in between. The CDR3 extends over 17 amino acids. CDR3 DNA: TGCGCCAGCAGCTTGGACCCTCGACAGATCCCGCGGTACGAGCAGTACTTC. This sequence encodes CASSLDPRQIPRYEQYF.

The V gene is TRBV28, the J gene TRBJ2-7; the match to TRBD2 covers 8 bases. The V gene's germline CDR1 is MDHEN and CDR2 SYDVKM. Trimming removed 4 bases from V and 3 bases from J; junction bases left unmatched: 14. CDR3 length equals 17 residues. The CDR3 coding sequence is TGTGCCAGCAGTTACCAACGGGGGGGAGGGATTGGCTACGAGCAGTACTTC. The encoded protein is CASSYQRGGGIGYEQYF.

This chain connects TRBV28 to TRBJ2-7; D gene ambiguous. The V end lost 7 bases, the J end lost 6 bases, and 13 bases lay between the germline ends. CDR3 length equals 12 residues. Germline V gene data show CDR1 as MDHEN and CDR2 as SYDVKM. Here the CDR3 DNA reads TGTGCCAGCAAGGTTGTACTCGGCGAGCAGTACTTC. This encodes CASKVVLGEQYF. Complete variable domain (other parts from reference TRBV28 and TRBJ2-7): DVKVTQSSRYLVKRTGEKVFLECVQDMDHENMFWYRQDPGLGLRLIYFSYDVKMKEKGDIPEGYSVSREKKERFSLILESASTNQTSMYLCASKVVLGEQYFGPGTRLTVT.

In its sample, this clone was seen once. This chain connects TRBV5-4 to TRBJ2-1, with D possibly matching TRBD2 (6 bases). Trimming removed 6 bases from V and 8 bases from J, with 12 bases in between. CDR1 SGHNT and CDR2 YYREEE come from the germline V gene (reference sequence). This CDR3 spans 12 amino acids. As DNA, the CDR3 is TGTGCCAGCACCGGAGGGAACGATGAGCAGTTCTTC. Its translation: CASTGGNDEQFF.